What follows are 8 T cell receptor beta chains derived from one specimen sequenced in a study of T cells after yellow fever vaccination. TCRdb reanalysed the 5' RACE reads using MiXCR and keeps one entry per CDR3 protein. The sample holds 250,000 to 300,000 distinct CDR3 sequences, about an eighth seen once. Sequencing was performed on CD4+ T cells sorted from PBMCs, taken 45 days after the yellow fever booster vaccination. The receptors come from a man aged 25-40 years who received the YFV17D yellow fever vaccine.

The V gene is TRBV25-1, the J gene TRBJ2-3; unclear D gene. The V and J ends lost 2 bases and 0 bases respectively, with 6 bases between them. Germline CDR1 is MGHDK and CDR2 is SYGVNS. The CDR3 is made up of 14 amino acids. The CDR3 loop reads CASSEGRSTDTQYF. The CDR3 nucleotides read TGTGCCAGCAGTGAAGGCAGGAGCACAGATACGCAGTATTTT.

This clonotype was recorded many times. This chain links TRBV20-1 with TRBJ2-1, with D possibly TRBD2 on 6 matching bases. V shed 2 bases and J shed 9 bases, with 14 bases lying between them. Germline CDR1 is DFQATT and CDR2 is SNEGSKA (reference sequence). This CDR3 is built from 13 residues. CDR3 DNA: TGCAGTGCTAGAACCCCGGACTATTTTGAGCAGTTCTTC. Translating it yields CSARTPDYFEQFF.

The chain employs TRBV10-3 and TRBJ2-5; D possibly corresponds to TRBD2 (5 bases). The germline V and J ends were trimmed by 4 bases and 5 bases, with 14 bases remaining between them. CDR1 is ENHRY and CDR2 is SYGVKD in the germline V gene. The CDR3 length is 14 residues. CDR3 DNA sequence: TGTGCCATCAGTGTGGGGATTTCGGGGGAGACCCAGTACTTC. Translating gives CAISVGISGETQYF.

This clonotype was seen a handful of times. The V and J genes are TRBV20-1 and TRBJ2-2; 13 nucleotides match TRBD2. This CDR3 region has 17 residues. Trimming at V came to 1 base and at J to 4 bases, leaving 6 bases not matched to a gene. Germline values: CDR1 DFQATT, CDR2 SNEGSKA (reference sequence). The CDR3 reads CSARGGLAGVATGELFF. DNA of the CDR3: TGCAGTGCTAGAGGCGGACTAGCGGGAGTGGCCACCGGGGAGCTGTTTTTT.

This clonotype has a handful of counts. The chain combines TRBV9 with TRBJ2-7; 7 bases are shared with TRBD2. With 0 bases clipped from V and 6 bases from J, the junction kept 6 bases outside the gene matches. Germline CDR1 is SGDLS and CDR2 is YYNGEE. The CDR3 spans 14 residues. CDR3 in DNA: TGTGCCAGCAGCGTAGCAAAGGGAGGGCGCGAGCAGTACTTC. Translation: CASSVAKGGREQYF.

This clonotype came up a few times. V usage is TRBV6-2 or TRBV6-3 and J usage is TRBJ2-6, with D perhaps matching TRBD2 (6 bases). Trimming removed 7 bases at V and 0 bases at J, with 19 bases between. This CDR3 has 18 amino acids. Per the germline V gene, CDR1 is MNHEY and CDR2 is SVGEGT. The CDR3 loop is CASTPIGRGLSGANVLTF. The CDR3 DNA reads TGTGCCAGCACTCCTATCGGTAGGGGACTCTCTGGGGCCAACGTCCTGACTTTC.

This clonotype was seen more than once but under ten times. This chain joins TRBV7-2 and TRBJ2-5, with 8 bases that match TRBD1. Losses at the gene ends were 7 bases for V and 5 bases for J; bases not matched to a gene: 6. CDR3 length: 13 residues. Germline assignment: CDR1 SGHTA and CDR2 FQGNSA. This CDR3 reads CASNRGVWETQYF. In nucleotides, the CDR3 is TGTGCCAGCAACAGGGGGGTTTGGGAGACCCAGTACTTC.

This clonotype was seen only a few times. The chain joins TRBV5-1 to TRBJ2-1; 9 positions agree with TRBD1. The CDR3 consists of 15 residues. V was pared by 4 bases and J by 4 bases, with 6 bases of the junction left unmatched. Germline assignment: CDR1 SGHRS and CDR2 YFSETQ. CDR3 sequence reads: CASSHDRGLYNEQFF. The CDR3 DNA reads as TGCGCCAGCAGCCACGACAGGGGGTTATACAATGAGCAGTTCTTC.